The rows below give T cell receptor beta chains drawn from one sample of a study of shared clonotypes between healthy human individuals. The repertoire was sequenced with immunoSEQ multiplex PCR; TCRdb's copy has only in-frame clones and lacks some. The table records about 1.5 million clones, 98% of them present only once. The source material was naive CD4+ T cells sorted from blood. Source of these receptors: a man aged 25 to 40 in good health. The CDR3 runs from the conserved cysteine through the conserved F or W. D genes are given only for firm matches. Clone size, where shown, is once, few, many, or a class for clones that have expanded.

v_call	clone_size	j_call	d_call	cdr3_nt	cdr3_aa
TRBV27	NA	TRBJ2-2	NA	TGTGCCAGCACCTTCTGGGGACAACTGAACACCGGGGAGCTGTTTTTT	CASTFWGQLNTGELFF
TRBV30	NA	TRBJ2-3	NA	TGTGCCTGGACAGGAGGCACAGATACGCAGTATTTT	CAWTGGTDTQYF
TRBV18	NA	TRBJ1-1	NA	TGTGCCAGCTCCGATTTAGTCGGGACACTTTCCACTGAAGCTTTCTTT	CASSDLVGTLSTEAFF
TRBV10-1	NA	TRBJ2-7	NA	TGCGCCAGCAGTGAGTCGATAGGGCAGGGCCCCTACGAGCAGTACTTC	CASSESIGQGPYEQYF
TRBV27	NA	TRBJ1-2	NA	TGTGCCAGCAGTTCCGTATCTACTAACTATGGCTACACCTTC	CASSSVSTNYGYTF
TRBV9	once	TRBJ2-5	NA	TGTGCCAGCAGCGTAGCAGGGACTCCCCTGGGAGAGACCCAGTACTTC	CASSVAGTPLGETQYF
TRBV5-1	NA	TRBJ1-2	TRBD1	TGCGCCAGCAGCTTCCTATCCACCGGGACAGAGGACTATGGCTACACCTTC	CASSFLSTGTEDYGYTF
TRBV6-1	once	TRBJ2-2	NA	TGTGCCAGCAGTGAAGGACACTACACCGGGGAGCTGTTTTTT	CASSEGHYTGELFF
TRBV5-1	NA	TRBJ2-7	TRBD2	TGCGCCAGCAGCTTGAGACTAGCAGCAGAAGTCCCCTACGAGTGGCAGTACTTC	CASSLRLAAEVPYEWQYF
TRBV7-8	NA	TRBJ2-7	NA	TGTGCCAGCAGCCAGGATGAGGGATTATCACACGAGCAGTACTTC	CASSQDEGLSHEQYF
TRBV27	NA	TRBJ2-7	TRBD1	TGTGCCAGCAGCTTAAGACAGGGGGCAATCTACGAGCAGTACTTC	CASSLRQGAIYEQYF
TRBV7-2	NA	TRBJ1-2	NA	TGTGCCAGCAGCTTAGATCGTTCAAACTATGGCTACACCTTC	CASSLDRSNYGYTF
TRBV7-7	once	TRBJ2-7	TRBD1	TGTGCTAGCAGCCTACGGGGACAGGGCGACGAGCAGTACTTC	CASSLRGQGDEQYF
TRBV6-5	NA	TRBJ1-5	NA	NA	CASHPSGQGNQPQHF
TRBV28	NA	TRBJ1-1	TRBD1	TGTGCCAGCAGTTTATTTCGACCGGGACAGGGGAGTCGGGGTATGAACACTGAAGCTTTCTTT	CASSLFRPGQGSRGMNTEAFF
TRBV10-1	NA	TRBJ2-7	TRBD2	TGCGCCAGCAGTGAGTCTCCGACTAGCGGGAGGGCCCGCGAGCAGTACTTC	CASSESPTSGRAREQYF
TRBV7-2	NA	TRBJ2-3	NA	TGTGCCAGCAGCTTTCCCGGGACTCAATATACGCAGTATTTT	CASSFPGTQYTQYF
TRBV7-9	NA	TRBJ2-5	TRBD1	TGTGCCAGCAGCTCAAGACAGGGGGTGACCCAGTACTTC	CASSSRQGVTQYF
TRBV5-1	NA	TRBJ2-1	TRBD1	TGCGCCAGCAGCTACCTGGGACAGGGGGACAATGAGCAGTTCTTC	CASSYLGQGDNEQFF
TRBV7-8	NA	TRBJ2-1	NA	TGTGCCAGCAGCCTCCGACGCCCCGCGGACTACAATGAGCAGTTCTTC	CASSLRRPADYNEQFF
TRBV7-9	NA	TRBJ1-5	TRBD1	TGTGCCGTAAACCCGGGGACAGGGGATAGCAATCAGCCCCAGCATTTT	CAVNPGTGDSNQPQHF
TRBV4-3	NA	TRBJ2-1	TRBD2	TGCGCCAGCAGCCAGTCCCCGGGACTAGCGGGGGACAATGAGCAGTTCTTC	CASSQSPGLAGDNEQFF
TRBV13	NA	TRBJ2-1	NA	TGTGCCAGCGAACCCCCACTAATGCTTGAGCAGTTCTTC	CASEPPLMLEQFF
TRBV28	once	TRBJ2-7	NA	TGTGCCAGCACCTTGACAGGCACCTACGAGCAGTACTTC	CASTLTGTYEQYF
TRBV6-4	NA	TRBJ1-2	NA	TGTGCCAGCAGTGCACCATCCAATGGCTACACCTTC	CASSAPSNGYTF
TRBV30	NA	TRBJ2-7	NA	TGTGCCTGGAGACCGGGGGAACTTTTTGCCGAGCAGTACTTC	CAWRPGELFAEQYF
TRBV5-1	NA	TRBJ2-1	TRBD1	TGCGCCAGCAGCTTGGGCGGACAGGGATGGGAGGAGCAGTTCTTC	CASSLGGQGWEEQFF
TRBV7-9	NA	TRBJ2-1	TRBD2	TGTGCCAGCAGCTTAGTACTAGCGGGAGGGTACAATGAGCAGTTCTTC	CASSLVLAGGYNEQFF
TRBV19	NA	TRBJ1-5	NA	TGTGCCAGTAGCCTGGGGACTGGAAATAGCAATCAGCCCCAGCATTTT	CASSLGTGNSNQPQHF
TRBV28	NA	TRBJ2-7	NA	TGTGCCAGCAGCCTCGACGGGCGTTCCTACGAGCAGTACTTC	CASSLDGRSYEQYF
TRBV5-1	NA	TRBJ2-3	NA	TGCGCCAGCAGCTTGCGTCCGGGGGTTTCGGATACGCAGTATTTT	CASSLRPGVSDTQYF
TRBV27	NA	TRBJ1-4	NA	TGTGCCAGCAGTTTCCGGGTCTCCGATGAAAAACTGTTTTTT	CASSFRVSDEKLFF
TRBV9	NA	TRBJ2-7	TRBD1	TGTGCCAGCAGCATCGGGACAGGGTCCTACGAGCAGTACTTC	CASSIGTGSYEQYF
TRBV5-5	once	TRBJ1-4	NA	TGTGCCAGCACGCTGCAGGGGTATAATGAAAAACTGTTTTTT	CASTLQGYNEKLFF
TRBV11-2	NA	TRBJ1-4	NA	TGTGCCAGCAGCTTAGGTGGCCCCAATGAAAAACTGTTTTTT	CASSLGGPNEKLFF
TRBV29-1	NA	TRBJ2-1	NA	TGCAGCGCCGCTCAGTTAGATGAGCAGTTCTTC	CSAAQLDEQFF
TRBV4-2	NA	TRBJ2-1	NA	TGTGCCAGCAGCCAAGTATCTGCGGGATCGGCATACAATGAGCAGTTCTTC	CASSQVSAGSAYNEQFF
TRBV10-3	NA	TRBJ2-5	NA	TGTGCCATCAGTGAGTCGGCTCAAGAGACCCAGTACTTC	CAISESAQETQYF
TRBV6-1	NA	TRBJ2-7	NA	TGTGCCAGCAGTGGAACAGACACGACTGCCGGGGACTTC	CASSGTDTTAGDF
TRBV4-1	NA	TRBJ2-3	NA	TGCGCCAGCAGCCAAGAATTGGCAGGCCAAGGCACAGATACGCAGTATTTT	CASSQELAGQGTDTQYF
TRBV2	NA	TRBJ1-5	TRBD1	TGTGCCAGCAGGGCGACAGGGGGCCTACCCTATAGCAATCAGCCCCAGCATTTT	CASRATGGLPYSNQPQHF